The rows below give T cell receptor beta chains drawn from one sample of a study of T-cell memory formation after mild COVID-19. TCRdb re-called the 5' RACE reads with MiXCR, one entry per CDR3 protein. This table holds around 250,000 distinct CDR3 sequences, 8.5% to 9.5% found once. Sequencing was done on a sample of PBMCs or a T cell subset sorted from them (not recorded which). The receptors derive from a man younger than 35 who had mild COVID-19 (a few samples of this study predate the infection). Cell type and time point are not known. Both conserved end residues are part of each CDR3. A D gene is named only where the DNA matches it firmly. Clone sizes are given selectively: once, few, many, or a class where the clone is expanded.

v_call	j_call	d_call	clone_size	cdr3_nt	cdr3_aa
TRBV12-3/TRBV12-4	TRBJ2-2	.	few	TGTGCCAGCAGTTTGGCCCTCCCCCCCGGGGAGCTGTTTTTT	CASSLALPPGELFF
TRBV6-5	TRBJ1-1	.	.	TGTGCCAGCAGTTACTCTGGAGGAGCGATCGAAGCTTTCTTT	CASSYSGGAIEAFF
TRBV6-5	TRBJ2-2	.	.	TGTGCCAGCTCGTGGGAGGTGAACACCGGGGAGCTGTTTTTT	CASSWEVNTGELFF
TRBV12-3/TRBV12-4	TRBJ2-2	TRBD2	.	TGTGCCAGCAGCTTACGACTAGCGGGGGGCGGCGGGGAGCTGTTTTTT	CASSLRLAGGGGELFF
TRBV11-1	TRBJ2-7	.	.	TGTGCCAGCAGCTTAAAATTTGGGGCCTACGAGCAGTACTTC	CASSLKFGAYEQYF
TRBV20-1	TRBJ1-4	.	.	TGCAGTGCGTTGCAGGTTCTTAACAGTGGAAAACTGTTTTTT	CSALQVLNSGKLFF
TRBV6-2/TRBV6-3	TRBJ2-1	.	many	TGTGCCAGCAGTTACTCGGGGGGGGCATACAATGAGCAGTTCTTC	CASSYSGGAYNEQFF
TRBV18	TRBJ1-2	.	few	TGTGCCAGCTCACCCGTCAGGGCAGACTATGGCTACACCTTC	CASSPVRADYGYTF
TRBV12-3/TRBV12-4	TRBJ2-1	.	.	TGTGCCAGCAGTTTAGCGGGGGGAGTCTACAATGAGCAGTTCTTC	CASSLAGGVYNEQFF
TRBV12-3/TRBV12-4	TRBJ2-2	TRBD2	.	TGTGCCAGCAGCAGACTAGCTGAGAACACCGGGGAGCTGTTTTTT	CASSRLAENTGELFF
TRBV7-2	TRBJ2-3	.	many	TGTGCCAGCAGCTTAGAAGGGTACACAGATACGCAGTATTTT	CASSLEGYTDTQYF
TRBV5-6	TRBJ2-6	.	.	TGTGCCAGCAGCTTGAATCCAGGTTTTGCATCTGGGGCCAACGTCCTGACTTTC	CASSLNPGFASGANVLTF
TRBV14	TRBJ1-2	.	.	TGTGCCAGCAGCCAAGGACAGCTCCCCTACTACACCTTC	CASSQGQLPYYTF
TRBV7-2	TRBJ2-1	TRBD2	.	TGTGCCAGCAGCCGGACTAGCGGAAATGAGCAGTTCTTC	CASSRTSGNEQFF
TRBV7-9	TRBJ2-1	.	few	TGTGCCAGCAGCTTAACGTTAGAGAATGAGCAGTTCTTC	CASSLTLENEQFF
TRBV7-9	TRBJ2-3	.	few	TGTGCCAGCAGCGGGGGGCCCACAGATACGCAGTATTTT	CASSGGPTDTQYF
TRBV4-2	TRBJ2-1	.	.	TGTGCCAGCAGCCAAGATAGAAGAGAGTCCTACAATGAGCAGTTCTTC	CASSQDRRESYNEQFF
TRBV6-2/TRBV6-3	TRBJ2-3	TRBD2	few	TGTGCCAGCAGTTACACTAGCGGGGACACAGATACGCAGTATTTT	CASSYTSGDTDTQYF
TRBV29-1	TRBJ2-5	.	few	TGCAGCGTCGTACAGGGGGGGATGGGCGAGACCCAGTACTTC	CSVVQGGMGETQYF
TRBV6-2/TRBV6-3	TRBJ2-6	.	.	TGTGCCAGCAGTTATAGGGGGAGAGTCCTGACTTTC	CASSYRGRVLTF
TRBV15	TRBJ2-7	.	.	TGTGCCACCAGCAGAGATCATTCCCAGGTCTACGAGCAGTACTTC	CATSRDHSQVYEQYF
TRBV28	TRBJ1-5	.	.	TGTGCCACCCAAGGAGGCAATCAGCCCCAGCATTTT	CATQGGNQPQHF
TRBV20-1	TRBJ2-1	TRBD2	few	TGCAGTGCTCCCCGGTCCGGGGGGGGCTTGAATGAGCAGTTCTTC	CSAPRSGGGLNEQFF
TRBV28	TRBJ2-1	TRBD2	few	TGTGCCAGCAGTTTATTTGGCGGGGGGGCCCGGAATGAGCAGTTCTTC	CASSLFGGGARNEQFF
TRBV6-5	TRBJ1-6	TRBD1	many	TGTGCCAGCAGTACCGGGACAGTGATTCACCCCCTCCACTTT	CASSTGTVIHPLHF
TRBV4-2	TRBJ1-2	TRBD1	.	TGTGCCAGCAGCCTTTGGACAGGGGAGAGGTATGGCTACACCTTC	CASSLWTGERYGYTF
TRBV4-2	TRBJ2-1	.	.	TGTGCCAGCAGCCCGCCTTGGCTAGCAGACACCTACAATGAGCAGTTCTTC	CASSPPWLADTYNEQFF